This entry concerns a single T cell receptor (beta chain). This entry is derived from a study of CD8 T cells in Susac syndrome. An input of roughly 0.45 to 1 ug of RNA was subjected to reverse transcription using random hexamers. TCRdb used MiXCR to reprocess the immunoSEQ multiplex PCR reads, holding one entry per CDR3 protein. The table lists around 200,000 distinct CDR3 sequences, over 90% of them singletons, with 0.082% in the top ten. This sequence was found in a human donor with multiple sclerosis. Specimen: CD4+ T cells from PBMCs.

The CDR3 sequence is CASRRSGGFQETQYF. In DNA, the CDR3 is TGCGCCAGCAGGAGAAGCGGGGGATTCCAGGAGACCCAGTACTTC. The chain employs TRBV5-1 and TRBJ2-5, with TRBD2 identical over 8 bases. This CDR3 has 15 residues. Germline values: CDR1 SGHRS, CDR2 YFSETQ. V gave up 5 bases and J gave up 5 bases; unmatched junction bases: 11.